The 2 T cell receptor beta chains below come from one sample, sequenced in a study of cytomegalovirus exposure and HLA in healthy donors. The PCR contained 60 Vbeta and 13 Jbeta primers. Some clones are missing from TCRdb's copy, which holds only in-frame ones; the method was immunoSEQ multiplex PCR. The sample lists around 150,000 clones; about two thirds were seen once. The sequencing input was PBMCs. The source is a middle-aged man in good health and CMV-seropositive.

The J gene is TRBJ1-1, the V gene TRBV19; a possible D gene is TRBD1 (6 bases). Germline V gene data show CDR1 as LNHDA and CDR2 as SQIVND (reference sequence). Trimming pared 4 bases from V and 6 bases from J, leaving 12 bases between. This CDR3 spans 13 amino acids. The CDR3 nucleotides read TGTGCCAGTAGTACTACCCGACAGGCTGAAGCTTTCTTT. Translating gives CASSTTRQAEAFF.

This rearrangement joins TRBV20-1 to TRBJ2-3; no reliable D call. The CDR3 runs to 10 residues. Germline values: CDR1 DFQATT, CDR2 SNEGSKA (reference sequence). V shed 6 bases and J shed 4 bases, with 5 bases lying between them. The CDR3 DNA reads TGCAGTGCCAGCGCAGATACGCAGTATTTT. Its protein product is CSASADTQYF.